The clone carrying this T cell receptor (beta chain) was counted a single time. Assay used: immunoSEQ multiplex PCR; TCRdb lists only in-frame clones, some missing. In the table there are approximately 290,000 clones, around 85% of which are singletons. V shed 0 bases, J shed 7 bases, and the junction held 13 bases outside the gene matches. CDR1 is SGHAT and CDR2 is FQNNGV in the germline V gene. The CDR3 totals 18 residues. The data were taken from a study of blood T cell repertoires in COVID-19. Study summary: T cells, B-cell-depleted T cells, or PBMCs supplied cDNA or gDNA.

Participants' reported clinical history set cohort assignment. V usage is TRBV11-2 and J usage is TRBJ2-7; 12 nucleotides agree with TRBD2. The sequencing input was PBMCs or T cells enriched from blood (not recorded which). This receptor was obtained from a woman younger than 45 who had recovered from COVID-19. CDR3 nucleotides: TGTGCCAGCAGCTTAGATCCGACTAGCGGGAGTTCAGCCGGAGAGCAGTACTTC. Translating it yields CASSLDPTSGSSAGEQYF.